The clone carrying this T cell receptor (beta chain) occurred a few times. Original data processing: Researchers report that nucleated cell counts were estimated from reference gene primer amplification. Sequenced by immunoSEQ multiplex PCR; TCRdb stores in-frame clones only, minus some. The V and J calls and clone size were taken over from that table, and D and trimming were inferred from the DNA. The data hold roughly 330,000 clones, with 89% observed a single time. The data were obtained in a study of blood T cell repertoires in COVID-19. On the study more broadly: Samples came from the United States, Italy and Spain, spanning acute and convalescent COVID-19. T cells, B-cell-depleted T cells, or PBMCs provided the cDNA or gDNA that served as material.

CDR1 MNHNY and CDR2 SVGAGI come from the germline V gene (reference sequence). Between the trimmed V and J ends, which lost 7 bases and 5 bases, there was a span of 11 bases. The CDR3 length is 12 residues. The gene calls are TRBV6-6 and TRBJ2-5; D is perhaps TRBD2 (7 bases). This TCR came from a man aged 18 to 30 who had recovered from COVID-19. Sample: peripheral blood. The CDR3 coding sequence is TGTGCCAGCACTCCGGGGGGCGAGACCCAGTACTTC. This sequence encodes CASTPGGETQYF.